This T cell receptor (beta chain) emerged from a study of CD4 T cells in relation to SARS-CoV-2 and coronaviruses. CDR3 length: 13 residues. Germline CDR1 and CDR2: MNHNS and SASEGT. The ends were cut back, 2 bases at V and 3 bases at J, with 8 bases in the middle. Study conclusions and caveats: Pre-pandemic and post-infection samples never came from the same donor.

On this clone itself: Its antigen is not known.

Before the COVID-19 pandemic, during about 2010-2018, CD4+ T cells were taken from unexposed donors. The cells were cultured for about ten days before CD4+ T cells were isolated. Approximately 2 million PBMCs per well were cultured with around 9.9 IU/ml IL-2. The repertoire was sequenced with immunoSEQ multiplex PCR; TCRdb's copy has only in-frame clones and lacks some. The sample includes 18,000 or so clones, over 65% seen only once; the top ten take over 25%. The TCR was taken from a human donor in good health. The rearrangement links TRBV6-1 to TRBJ2-7; no reliable D call. Sequencing was done on a sample of CD4+ T cells from PBMCs, cultured in vitro. CDR3 region: CASSEHGVYEQYF. The CDR3 DNA follows: TGTGCCAGCAGTGAACATGGGGTCTACGAGCAGTACTTC.